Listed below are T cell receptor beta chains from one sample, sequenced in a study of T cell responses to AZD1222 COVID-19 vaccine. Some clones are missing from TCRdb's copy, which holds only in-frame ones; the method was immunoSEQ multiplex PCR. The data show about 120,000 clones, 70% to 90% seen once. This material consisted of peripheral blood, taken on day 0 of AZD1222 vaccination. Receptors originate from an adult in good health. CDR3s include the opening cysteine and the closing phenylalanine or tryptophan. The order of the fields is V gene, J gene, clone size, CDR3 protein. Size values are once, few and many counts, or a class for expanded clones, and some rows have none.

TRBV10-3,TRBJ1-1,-,CAISETQSTEAFF
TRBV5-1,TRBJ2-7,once,CASSLDPGPYEQYF
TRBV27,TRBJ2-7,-,CASGGTGVIHSYEQYF
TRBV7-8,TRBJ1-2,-,CASSLEAGGYGYTF
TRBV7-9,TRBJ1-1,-,CASSLFTTEAFF
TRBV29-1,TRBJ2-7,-,CSVGDRGVEQYF
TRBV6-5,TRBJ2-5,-,CASRASGSGETQYF
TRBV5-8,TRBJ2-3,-,CASSWRGSPTDTQYF
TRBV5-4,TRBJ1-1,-,CASSLDRGWTEAFF
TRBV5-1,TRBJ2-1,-,CASSVAPGQGYTEQFF
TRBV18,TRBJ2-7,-,CASSSGQGLYEQYF
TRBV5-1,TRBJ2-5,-,CASSLLSLQETQYF
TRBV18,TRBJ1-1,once,CASSPGALGNTEAFF
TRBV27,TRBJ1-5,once,CASSLTGVTYQPQHF
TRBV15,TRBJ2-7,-,CATSRERVGGEQYF
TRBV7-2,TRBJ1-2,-,CASSPIIGAYNYGYTF
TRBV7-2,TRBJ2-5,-,CASSSWGGETQYF
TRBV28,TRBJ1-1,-,CASSPSKRRNTEAFF
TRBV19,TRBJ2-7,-,CASSILAEGNYEQYF
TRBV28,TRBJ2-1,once,CASGTVRGEQFF
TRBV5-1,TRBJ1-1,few,CASSLGNGDTEAFF
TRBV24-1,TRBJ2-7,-,CATSDNIRPEQYF
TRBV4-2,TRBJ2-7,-,CASSQGTSGPYEQYF
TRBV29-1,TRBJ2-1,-,CSGGLASNEQFF
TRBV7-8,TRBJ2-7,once,CASSQGVLRYEQYF
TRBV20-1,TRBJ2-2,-,CSAIRRGELFF
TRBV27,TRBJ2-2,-,CASTDRANTGELFF
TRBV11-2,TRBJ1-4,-,CASSLGTVTSNEKLFF
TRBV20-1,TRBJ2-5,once,CSASRPGQAFQETQYF
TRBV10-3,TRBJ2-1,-,CAIRETGTGTTEQFF
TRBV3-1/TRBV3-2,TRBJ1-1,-,CASSQDRPGVRMFEAFF
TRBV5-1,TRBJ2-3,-,CASSLDASGRGPDTQYF
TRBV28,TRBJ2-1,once,CASTRIGTEFNEQFF
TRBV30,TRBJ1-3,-,CAWVDWGTGSGNTIYF
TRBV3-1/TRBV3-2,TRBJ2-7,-,CASSQTAGEGGEQYF
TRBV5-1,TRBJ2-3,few,CASKTYSGSTDTQYF
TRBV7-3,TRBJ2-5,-,CASSLTPGAAETQYF
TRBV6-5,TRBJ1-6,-,CASTPSTGTPLHF
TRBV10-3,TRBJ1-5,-,CAIKGQGDQPQHF
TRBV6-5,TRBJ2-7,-,CASSLSGYSYEQYF
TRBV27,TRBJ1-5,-,CASSLYYRAYSNQPQHF
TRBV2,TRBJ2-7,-,CATVLQATSYEQYF
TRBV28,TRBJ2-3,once,CASSRDRATDTQYF
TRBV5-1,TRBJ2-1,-,CASSLDDNEQFF
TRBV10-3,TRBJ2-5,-,CAISELQQGQETQYF
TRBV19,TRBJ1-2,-,CASSISTGGYGYTF
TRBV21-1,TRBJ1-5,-,CAKGRGEVGNQPQHF
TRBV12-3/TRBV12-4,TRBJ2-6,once,CASSADSLNVLTF
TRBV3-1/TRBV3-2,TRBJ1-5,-,CASSQGRSNNQPQHF
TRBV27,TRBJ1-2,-,CASSFGQNYGYTF
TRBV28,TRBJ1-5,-,CASSLLGQGNQPQHF
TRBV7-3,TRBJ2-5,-,CASSSGLAGEKYF
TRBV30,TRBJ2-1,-,CAWSVDPSGHPRNEQFF
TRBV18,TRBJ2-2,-,CASSPGGGGTGELFF